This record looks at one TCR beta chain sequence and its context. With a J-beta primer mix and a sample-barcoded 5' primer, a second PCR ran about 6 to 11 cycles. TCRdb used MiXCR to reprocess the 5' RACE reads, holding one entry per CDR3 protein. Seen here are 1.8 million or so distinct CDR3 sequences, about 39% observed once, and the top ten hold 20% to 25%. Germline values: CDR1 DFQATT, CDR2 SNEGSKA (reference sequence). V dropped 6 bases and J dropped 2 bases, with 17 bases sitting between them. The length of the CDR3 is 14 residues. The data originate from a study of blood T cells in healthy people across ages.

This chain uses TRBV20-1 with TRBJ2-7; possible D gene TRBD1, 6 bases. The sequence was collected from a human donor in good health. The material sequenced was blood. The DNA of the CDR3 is TGCAGTGCGGCTGACAGGCGGACTCCCTACGAGCAGTACTTC. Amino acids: CSAADRRTPYEQYF.